This is a list of T cell receptor beta chains from one sample in a study of blood T cell repertoires in COVID-19. Profiling relied on immunoSEQ multiplex PCR, and the TCRdb table lists in-frame clones only, not all of them. The sample gives over 250,000 clones, roughly 80% of which show up once; roughly 1.6% is in the top ten. The sequenced sample consisted of peripheral blood. The receptors shown here come from a human donor with COVID-19, enrolled during active disease. The donor label of this sample is uncertain. Both conserved end residues are part of each CDR3. The order of the fields is J gene, D gene, clone size, V gene, CDR3 DNA, CDR3 protein. The D gene is left open where the match is weak. Clone size is not always given. Where it is, it says once, few, many or a class for expanded clones.

>TRBJ2-7|TRBD1|few|TRBV6-5
TGTGCCAGCAGTTACTCAGGGACAGGGGTGGTCGAGCAGTACTTC
CASSYSGTGVVEQYF
>TRBJ2-7|TRBD1|NA|TRBV29-1
TGCAGCGTTGAGATGCGGACAGGGTACGAGCAGTACTTC
CSVEMRTGYEQYF
>TRBJ2-2|NA|NA|TRBV7-2
TGTGCCAGCAGCTTAGCAGGCGGAGCGAACACCGGGGAGCTGTTTTTT
CASSLAGGANTGELFF
>TRBJ1-6|NA|NA|TRBV27
TGTGCCAGCAGTGGGCCTCAGGGTAATTCACCCCTCCACTTT
CASSGPQGNSPLHF
>TRBJ1-1|NA|once|TRBV12-3/TRBV12-4
TGTGCCAGCACCCCGCGGGGGTGGAGTGAAGCTTTCTTT
CASTPRGWSEAFF
>TRBJ2-1|TRBD2|NA|TRBV11-3
TGTGCCAGCAGCTTAGTATTTGGGGAGGGGACTAGCGGGAGCAATGAGCAGTTCTTC
CASSLVFGEGTSGSNEQFF
>TRBJ2-1|NA|NA|TRBV2
TGTGCCAGCAGTGAACTAACTAGTAATACTAACAATGAGCAGTTCTTC
CASSELTSNTNNEQFF
>TRBJ1-5|NA|few|TRBV6-6
TGTGCCAGCAGTTACTCGATGGCCCGCAATCAGCCCCAGCATTTT
CASSYSMARNQPQHF
>TRBJ2-1|NA|NA|TRBV9
TGTGCCAGCAGCGTACTTACGGGAGAGAACAATGAGCAGTTCTTC
CASSVLTGENNEQFF
>TRBJ2-7|TRBD2|NA|TRBV29-1
TGCAGCGTTGGACTAGCGGAATCCTACGAGCAGTACTTC
CSVGLAESYEQYF
>TRBJ1-3|NA|few|TRBV29-1
TGCAGCGTTGAAGGGAGCTCTGGAAACACCATATATTTT
CSVEGSSGNTIYF
>TRBJ1-3|NA|few|TRBV2
TGTGCCAGCAGTCCCATTGGAAACACCATATATTTT
CASSPIGNTIYF
>TRBJ1-1|NA|NA|TRBV6-5
TGTGCCAGCAGTCCCTACGGGATATCGGGCACTGAAGCTTTCTTT
CASSPYGISGTEAFF
>TRBJ2-7|NA|NA|TRBV25-1
TGTGCCAGCAGTGAAGGTGGACAGGGAGGGATCTACGAGCAGTACTTC
CASSEGGQGGIYEQYF
>TRBJ1-3|NA|once|TRBV6-5
TGTGCCAGCAGTTACTCAAGGGGTTCTGGAAACACCATATATTTT
CASSYSRGSGNTIYF
>TRBJ1-5|TRBD1|NA|TRBV6-5
TGTGCCAGCAGTAATCGACAGGGATCTCAGCCCCAGCATTTT
CASSNRQGSQPQHF
>TRBJ2-7|NA|NA|TRBV11-1
TGTGCCAGCAGGGACGACAGTAGAACCTACGAGCAGTACTTC
CASRDDSRTYEQYF
>TRBJ2-5|TRBD1|NA|TRBV7-3
TGTGCCAGCAGCTTAAATATGGGACAGGGGAGGGAGACCCAGTACTTC
CASSLNMGQGRETQYF
>TRBJ1-1|TRBD1|NA|TRBV2
TGTGCCAGCAGAAGGGACAGAGACACTGAAGCTTTCTTT
CASRRDRDTEAFF
>TRBJ1-1|NA|NA|TRBV19
TGTGCCAGTAGAAGCCTTTGGATCGGGGTTACTGAAGCTTTCTTT
CASRSLWIGVTEAFF
>TRBJ2-2|NA|NA|TRBV19
TGTGCCAGTAGTATACAGGGCAGAAGCACCGGGGAGCTGTTTTTT
CASSIQGRSTGELFF
>TRBJ1-5|TRBD1|NA|TRBV28
TGTGCCAGCAGTTTAGACAGGGGGCCAGGCAATCAGCCCCAGCATTTT
CASSLDRGPGNQPQHF
>TRBJ2-2|TRBD2|NA|TRBV3-1/TRBV3-2
TGTGCCAGCTCCCTGACCGGGACTAGCGGAACCGGGGAGCTGTTTTTT
CASSLTGTSGTGELFF
>TRBJ1-1|TRBD1|NA|TRBV5-1
TGCGCCAGCAGCTTGGGAGACAGGGGCACTGAAGCTTTCTTT
CASSLGDRGTEAFF
>TRBJ2-3|TRBD2|NA|TRBV10-3
TGTGCCATCAACCAGGGACTAGCGGGAGGATCCGGTACGCAGTATTTT
CAINQGLAGGSGTQYF
>TRBJ1-2|NA|many|TRBV19
TGTGCCAGTAGTATAGTACCGGTGAATGGCTACACCTTC
CASSIVPVNGYTF
>TRBJ1-5|NA|NA|TRBV5-1
TGCGCCAGCAGCCCCTCCGGGGGAAGGGAACAGCCCCAGCATTTT
CASSPSGGREQPQHF
>TRBJ1-2|TRBD1|once|TRBV28
TGTGCCAGCAGTCCTGACAGGGTCCGCGGCTACACCTTC
CASSPDRVRGYTF
>TRBJ2-5|TRBD2|NA|TRBV11-3
TGTGCCAGCAGCTTAGGTCGCACTAGCGGCCAAGAGACCCAGTACTTC
CASSLGRTSGQETQYF
>TRBJ2-1|NA|NA|TRBV15
TGTGCCACCAGCCCCCGGGGGACCACCTACAATGAGCAGTTCTTC
CATSPRGTTYNEQFF
>TRBJ2-7|TRBD2|NA|TRBV11-1
TGTGCCAGCGCGCCCTATAGCGGGGGGACCTACGAGCAGTACTTC
CASAPYSGGTYEQYF